This is a list of T cell receptor beta chains from one sample in a study of T-cell reconstitution after alpha-beta-depleted transplantation in children. MiXCR, run by TCRdb on the PCR reads, gives a single entry per CDR3 protein. The sample contains around 78,000 distinct CDR3 sequences, approximately 7.3% of which appear only once. Source: PBMCs from the stem cell graft donor, taken from the stem cell graft. The receptor set was obtained from a human donor who donated a stem cell graft to a child with acute lymphoblastic leukemia. CDR3s include the opening cysteine and the closing phenylalanine or tryptophan. Each record gives: V gene, D gene, J gene, CDR3 protein. A D gene is named only where the DNA matches it firmly.

TRBV5-1,-,TRBJ2-1,CASSLGGGRNEQFF
TRBV6-1,TRBD1,TRBJ1-4,CASQVLGTGEEKLFF
TRBV20-1,TRBD2,TRBJ2-1,CSATPSSGSNNEQFF
TRBV28,TRBD2,TRBJ2-1,CASSSSFSGISDEQFF
TRBV11-1,-,TRBJ2-7,CASRPGVAYEQYF
TRBV9,TRBD2,TRBJ2-1,CASSVGGLAGVADNEQFF
TRBV7-2,TRBD1,TRBJ2-7,CASSLRGTENYF
TRBV15,-,TRBJ2-7,CATSREKGGLAYEQYF
TRBV5-1,-,TRBJ1-1,CASSQKQVNTEAFF
TRBV23-1,-,TRBJ2-2,CASIGSKLATGELFF
TRBV12-3/TRBV12-4,-,TRBJ1-6,CASSFRRPIINSPLHF
TRBV15,TRBD2,TRBJ2-7,CATSRDRGGLSSYEQYF
TRBV5-1,TRBD2,TRBJ2-1,CASMPSGSDEQFF
TRBV4-3,TRBD1,TRBJ2-1,CASSQDTGGSGSNEQFF
TRBV20-1,-,TRBJ2-1,CSAVVGYNEQFF
TRBV7-9,-,TRBJ1-5,CASSLVSGPQHF
TRBV19,TRBD1,TRBJ2-7,CASSAGQGFSYEQYF